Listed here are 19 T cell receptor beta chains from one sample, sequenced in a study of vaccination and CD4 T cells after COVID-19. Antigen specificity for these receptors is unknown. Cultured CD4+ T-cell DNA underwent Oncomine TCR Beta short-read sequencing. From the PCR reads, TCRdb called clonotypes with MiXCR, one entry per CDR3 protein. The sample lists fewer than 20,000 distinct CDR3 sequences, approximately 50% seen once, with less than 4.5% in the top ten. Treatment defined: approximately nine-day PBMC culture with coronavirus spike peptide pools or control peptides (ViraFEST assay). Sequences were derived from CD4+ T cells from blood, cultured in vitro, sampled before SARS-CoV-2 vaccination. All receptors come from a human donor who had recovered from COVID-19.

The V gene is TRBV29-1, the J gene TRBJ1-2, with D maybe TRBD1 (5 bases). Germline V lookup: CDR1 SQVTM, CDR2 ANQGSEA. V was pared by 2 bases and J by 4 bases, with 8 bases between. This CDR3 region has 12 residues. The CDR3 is CSVELTAYGYTF. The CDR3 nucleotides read TGCAGCGTTGAACTGACAGCCTATGGCTACACCTTC.

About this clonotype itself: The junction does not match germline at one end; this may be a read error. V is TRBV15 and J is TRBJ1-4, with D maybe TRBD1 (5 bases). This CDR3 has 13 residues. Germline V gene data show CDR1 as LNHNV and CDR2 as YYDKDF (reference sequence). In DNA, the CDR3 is TGTGCCACCAGGAGAGGGACGGATGAAAAACTGTTTTTT. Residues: CATRRGTDEKLFF.

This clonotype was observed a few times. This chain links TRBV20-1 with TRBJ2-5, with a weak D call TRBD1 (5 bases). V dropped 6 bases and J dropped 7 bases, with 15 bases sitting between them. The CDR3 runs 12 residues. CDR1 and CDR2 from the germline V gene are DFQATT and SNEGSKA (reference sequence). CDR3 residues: CSARASLGTQYF. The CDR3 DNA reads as TGCAGTGCCAGGGCGTCCTTGGGGACCCAGTACTTC.

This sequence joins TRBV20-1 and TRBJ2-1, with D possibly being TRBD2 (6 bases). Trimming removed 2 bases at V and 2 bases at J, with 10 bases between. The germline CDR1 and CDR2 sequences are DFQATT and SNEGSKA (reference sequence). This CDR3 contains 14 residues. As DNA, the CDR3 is TGCAGTGCTAGAACGGACTATACCTACAATGAGCAGTTCTTC. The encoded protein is CSARTDYTYNEQFF.

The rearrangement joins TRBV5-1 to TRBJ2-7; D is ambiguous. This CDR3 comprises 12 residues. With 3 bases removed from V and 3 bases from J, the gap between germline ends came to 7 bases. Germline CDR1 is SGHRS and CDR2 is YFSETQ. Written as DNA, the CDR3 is TGCGCCAGCAGCTCAAACTACTACGAGCAGTACTTC. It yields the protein CASSSNYYEQYF.

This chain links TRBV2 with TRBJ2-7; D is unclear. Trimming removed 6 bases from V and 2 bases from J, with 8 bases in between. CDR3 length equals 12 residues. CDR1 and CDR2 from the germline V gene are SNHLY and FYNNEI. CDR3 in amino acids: CASSPQAYEQYF. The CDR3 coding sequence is TGTGCCAGCAGCCCCCAGGCCTACGAGCAGTACTTC. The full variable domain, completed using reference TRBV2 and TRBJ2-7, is EPEVTQTPSHQVTQMGQEVILRCVPISNHLYFYWYRQILGQKVEFLVSFYNNEISEKSEIFDDQFSVERPDGSNFTLKIRSTKLEDSAMYFCASSPQAYEQYFGPGTRLTVT.

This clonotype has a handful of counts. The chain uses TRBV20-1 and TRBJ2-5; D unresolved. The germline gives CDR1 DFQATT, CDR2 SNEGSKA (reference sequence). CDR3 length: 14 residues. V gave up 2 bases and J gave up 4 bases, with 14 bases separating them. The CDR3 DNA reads TGCAGTGCTAGATTGGATATAGGGTTAGAGACCCAGTACTTC. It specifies CSARLDIGLETQYF.

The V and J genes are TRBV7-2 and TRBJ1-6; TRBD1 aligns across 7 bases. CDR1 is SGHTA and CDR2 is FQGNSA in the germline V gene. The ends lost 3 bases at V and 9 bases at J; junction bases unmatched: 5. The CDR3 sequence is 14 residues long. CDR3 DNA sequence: TGTGCCAGCAGCTTTGGAGGGGACAGTTCACCCCTCCACTTT. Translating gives CASSFGGDSSPLHF.

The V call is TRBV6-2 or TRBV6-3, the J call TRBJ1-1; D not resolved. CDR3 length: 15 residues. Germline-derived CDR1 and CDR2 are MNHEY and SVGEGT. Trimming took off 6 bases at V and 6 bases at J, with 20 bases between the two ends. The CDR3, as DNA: TGTGCCAGCAGGTCCCAAAGCAGCCTTGGGGCTGAAGCTTTCTTT. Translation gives CASRSQSSLGAEAFF.

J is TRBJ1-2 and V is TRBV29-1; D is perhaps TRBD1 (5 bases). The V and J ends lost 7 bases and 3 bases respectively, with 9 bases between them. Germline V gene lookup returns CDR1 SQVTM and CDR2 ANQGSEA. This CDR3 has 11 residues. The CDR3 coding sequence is TGCAGCGCGGGACGCGACTATGGCTACACCTTC. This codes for CSAGRDYGYTF.

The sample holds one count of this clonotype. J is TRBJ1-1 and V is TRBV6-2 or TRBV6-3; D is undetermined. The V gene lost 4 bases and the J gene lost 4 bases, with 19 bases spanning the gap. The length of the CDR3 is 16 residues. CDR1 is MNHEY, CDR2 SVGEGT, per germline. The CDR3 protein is CASSFGREWLSTEAFF. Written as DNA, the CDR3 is TGTGCCAGCAGTTTTGGAAGGGAGTGGTTGAGCACTGAAGCTTTCTTT.

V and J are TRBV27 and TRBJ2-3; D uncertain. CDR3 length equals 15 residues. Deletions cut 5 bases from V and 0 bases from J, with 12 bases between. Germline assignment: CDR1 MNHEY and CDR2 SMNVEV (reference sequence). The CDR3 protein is CASSNKWRSTDTQYF. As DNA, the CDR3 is TGTGCCAGCAGTAATAAGTGGCGTAGCACAGATACGCAGTATTTT.

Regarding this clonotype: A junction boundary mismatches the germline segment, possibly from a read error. For the CDR3, the DNA is TGCGCCAGCAGCCAAGAACCGGGACTGGGAACTGAAGCTTTCTTT. It is translated as CASSQEPGLGTEAFF. The chain couples TRBV7-9 to TRBJ1-1; maybe TRBD1 (5 bases). Looked up from germline, CDR1 is SEHNR and CDR2 is FQNEAQ (reference sequence). The CDR3 contains 15 residues.

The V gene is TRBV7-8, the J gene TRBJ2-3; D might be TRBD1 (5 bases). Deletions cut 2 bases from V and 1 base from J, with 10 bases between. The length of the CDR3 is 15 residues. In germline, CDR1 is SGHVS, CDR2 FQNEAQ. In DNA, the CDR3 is TGTGCCAGCAGCTTATCCCCCAGGGGCACAGATACGCAGTATTTT. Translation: CASSLSPRGTDTQYF.

The chain's CDR3 is CASSLPRTGNSPLHF. The CDR3 DNA is TGTGCCAGCAGTTTACCGCGTACCGGTAATTCACCCCTCCACTTT. The chain recombines TRBV11-2 with TRBJ1-6; D is undetermined. V lost 6 bases to trimming and J lost 6 bases, with 15 bases between them. Germline assignment: CDR1 SGHAT and CDR2 FQNNGV. This CDR3 has 15 residues.

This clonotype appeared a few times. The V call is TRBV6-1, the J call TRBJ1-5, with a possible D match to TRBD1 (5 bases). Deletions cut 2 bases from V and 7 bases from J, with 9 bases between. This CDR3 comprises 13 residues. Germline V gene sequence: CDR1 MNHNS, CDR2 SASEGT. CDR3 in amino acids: CASSENRGQPQHF. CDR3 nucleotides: TGTGCCAGCAGTGAAAACCGGGGGCAGCCCCAGCATTTT.

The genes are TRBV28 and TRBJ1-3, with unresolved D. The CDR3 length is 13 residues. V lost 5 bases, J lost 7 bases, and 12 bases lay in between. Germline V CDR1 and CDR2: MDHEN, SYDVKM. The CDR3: CASSPPSRNTIYF. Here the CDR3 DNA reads TGTGCCAGCAGTCCCCCCTCCCGGAACACCATATATTTT.

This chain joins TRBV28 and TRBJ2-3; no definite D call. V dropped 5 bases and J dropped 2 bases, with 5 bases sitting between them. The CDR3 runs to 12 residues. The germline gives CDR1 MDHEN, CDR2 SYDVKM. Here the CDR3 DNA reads TGTGCCAGCAGTGCTCCCACAGATACGCAGTATTTT. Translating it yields CASSAPTDTQYF.

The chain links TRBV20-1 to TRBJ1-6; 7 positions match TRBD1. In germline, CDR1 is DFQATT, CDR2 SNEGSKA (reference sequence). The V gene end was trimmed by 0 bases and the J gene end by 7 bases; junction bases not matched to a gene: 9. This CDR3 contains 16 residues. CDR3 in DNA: TGCAGTGCTAGAGATCAAGGGCAGGGGGTGAATTCACCCCTCCACTTT. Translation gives CSARDQGQGVNSPLHF.